The 16 T cell receptor beta chains reported below all come from one sample, sequenced in a study of cytotoxic CD8 clonotypes in ibrutinib-treated CLL (dated by TCRdb to about 2021). The library was produced with the immunoSEQ multiplex PCR assay. Drawn from immuneACCESS, this table holds only the in-frame rearrangements with V and J called that TCRdb kept. Clones are partly lost; checked studies trace under half to an unresolved V gene and leave the rest unexplained. The sample contains 110,000 to 150,000 clones, approximately 80% of them found a single time. Jointly, the top ten make up around 4.9% of the sample. This specimen's time point label, per the study, means: 24 months on ibrutinib. The sample was PBMCs, taken after 24 months of ibrutinib treatment. These receptors were taken from a human donor with chronic lymphocytic leukemia.

The rearrangement links TRBV7-2 to TRBJ2-3; D is undetermined. The V gene lost 8 bases and the J gene lost 4 bases, with 10 bases spanning the gap. The CDR3 has 12 amino acids. Germline CDR1 and CDR2: SGHTA and FQGNSA. For the CDR3, the DNA is TGTGCCAGCTATTGGCGCCCAGATACGCAGTATTTT. Amino acids: CASYWRPDTQYF. Filled out from reference TRBV7-2 and TRBJ2-3, the complete variable domain reads GAGVSQSPSNKVTEKGKDVELRCDPISGHTALYWYRQSLGQGLEFLIYFQGNSAPDKSGLPSDRFSAERTGGSVSTLTIQRTQQEDSAVYLCASYWRPDTQYFGPGTRLTVL.

The chain links TRBV7-2 to TRBJ2-5, with 15 nucleotides matching TRBD2. CDR3 size: 16 residues. Germline V gives CDR1 SGHTA, CDR2 FQGNSA. The ends lost 5 bases at V and 2 bases at J; junction bases unmatched: 3. CDR3 in amino acids: CASSPGLAGGQETQYF. As DNA, the CDR3 is TGTGCCAGCAGCCCCGGACTAGCGGGAGGGCAAGAGACCCAGTACTTC.

The chain employs TRBV28 and TRBJ2-1, with TRBD2 matching 9 bases. This CDR3 is 15 amino acids long. Germline V lookup: CDR1 MDHEN, CDR2 SYDVKM. J was trimmed by 1 base and V by 7 bases; bases with no gene match: 5. DNA of the CDR3: TGTGCCAGCATCGATAGCGGGAGATCCTACAATGAGCAGTTCTTC. Protein: CASIDSGRSYNEQFF.

This chain uses TRBV19 with TRBJ2-5; D remains unclear. Deletions cut 6 bases from V and 5 bases from J, with 10 bases between. Per the germline V gene, CDR1 is LNHDA and CDR2 is SQIVND (reference sequence). The CDR3 is 12 amino acids. The CDR3 sequence: CASSPRGETQYF. CDR3 in DNA: TGTGCCAGTAGCCCGAGAGGCGAGACCCAGTACTTC. The variable domain in full, with the rest retrieved from reference TRBV19 and TRBJ2-5, is DGGITQSPKYLFRKEGQNVTLSCEQNLNHDAMYWYRQDPGQGLRLIYYSQIVNDFQKGDIAEGYSVSREKKESFPLTVTSAQKNPTAFYLCASSPRGETQYFGPGTRLLVL.

CDR3 bases: TGCGCCAGCAGGCGGGATGGCACAGATACGCAGTATTTT. Residues: CASRRDGTDTQYF. This chain connects TRBV5-1 to TRBJ2-3; TRBD2 is a possible D gene (6 bases). CDR1 is SGHRS and CDR2 is YFSETQ in the germline V gene. Trimming shortened V by 5 bases and J by 1 base, and 8 bases separated the two germline ends. CDR3 length: 13 residues.

The gene calls are TRBV9 and TRBJ1-3, with D maybe TRBD1 (5 bases). This CDR3 has 15 residues. V gave up 2 bases and J gave up 0 bases, with 9 bases separating them. Germline V CDR1 and CDR2: SGDLS, YYNGEE. CDR3 residues: CASSVEGLSGNTIYF. The CDR3 DNA follows: TGTGCCAGCAGCGTGGAGGGACTCTCTGGAAACACCATATATTTT.

The rearrangement joins TRBV5-5 to TRBJ1-1, with D perhaps TRBD1 (5 bases). The CDR3 loop spans 15 amino acids. Germline V gene sequence: CDR1 SGHKS, CDR2 YYEKEE (reference sequence). V lost 3 bases to trimming and J lost 3 bases, with 15 bases between them. The CDR3 here is CASSWGPIGDTEAFF. DNA of the CDR3: TGTGCCAGCAGCTGGGGACCCATAGGGGACACTGAAGCTTTCTTT.

Details on this clone: Distinct nucleotide sequences in the sample also encode this CDR3. The rearrangement joins TRBV28 to TRBJ2-5; 7 bases are a match to TRBD1. The V gene end was trimmed by 2 bases and the J gene end by 2 bases; junction bases not matched to a gene: 2. The CDR3 contains 14 residues. CDR1 MDHEN and CDR2 SYDVKM come from the germline V gene. CDR3 region: CASSLAGGQETQYF. The CDR3 DNA reads TGTGCCAGCAGTTTAGCAGGGGGACAAGAGACCCAGTACTTC.

V usage is TRBV28 and J usage is TRBJ2-7, with a tentative D call TRBD2 (6 bases). Germline V gene sequence: CDR1 MDHEN, CDR2 SYDVKM. The CDR3 runs to 15 residues. V lost 2 bases, J lost 1 base, and 12 bases lay in between. The CDR3 here is CASSLGGSGSYEQYF. CDR3 coding DNA: TGTGCCAGCAGTTTAGGGGGGAGCGGGTCCTACGAGCAGTACTTC.

A single count supports this clone. The V call is TRBV19, the J call TRBJ1-1, with D hard to call. V was shortened by 3 bases and J by 3 bases, with 8 bases between the two germline ends. The CDR3 is 13 residues long. Per the germline V gene, CDR1 is LNHDA and CDR2 is SQIVND (reference sequence). The CDR3 region is CASSIWADTEAFF. CDR3 sequence (DNA): TGTGCCAGTAGTATTTGGGCAGACACTGAAGCTTTCTTT.

The V and J genes are TRBV7-9 and TRBJ2-1; 15 nucleotides align to TRBD2. Germline-derived CDR1 and CDR2 are SEHNR and FQNEAQ (reference sequence). Trimming took 8 bases from V and 9 from J; bases not matched to a gene: 8. The CDR3 length is 15 residues. As DNA, the CDR3 is TGTGCCAGCCGCCCACCGGGACTAGCGGGAGGTGAGCAGTTCTTC. This sequence encodes CASRPPGLAGGEQFF.

The CDR3: CATSRDIGTQYF. In DNA form, the CDR3 reads TGTGCCACCAGCAGAGATATCGGGACCCAGTACTTC. The genes are TRBV15 and TRBJ2-5, with D uncertain. This CDR3 has 12 amino acids. Germline lookup yields CDR1 LNHNV and CDR2 YYDKDF (reference sequence). Trimming took off 0 bases at V and 7 bases at J, with 6 bases between the two ends.

This rearrangement joins TRBV30 to TRBJ2-2; D gene ambiguous. The germline V and J ends were trimmed by 1 base and 6 bases, with 9 bases remaining between them. Germline V gene data show CDR1 as GTSNPN and CDR2 as SVGIG (reference sequence). CDR3 length: 13 residues. In nucleotides, the CDR3 is TGTGCCTGGAGTGCCCTCCAGGCCGGGGAGCTGTTTTTT. Encoded protein: CAWSALQAGELFF.

The genes are TRBV11-2 and TRBJ2-7; the D gene could be TRBD1 or TRBD2 (6 bases each). The ends were cut back, 1 base at V and 2 bases at J, with 9 bases in the middle. Germline V gene data show CDR1 as SGHAT and CDR2 as FQNNGV. CDR3 length: 14 amino acids. The CDR3 reads CASSLVGGPYEQYF. The CDR3 coding sequence is TGTGCCAGCAGCTTAGTCGGGGGCCCCTACGAGCAGTACTTC.

The CDR3 bases are TGTGCCATCAGTGAGTCGCGGGCGGGAAATGAAAAACTGTTTTTT. This translates into CAISESRAGNEKLFF. The V gene is TRBV10-3, the J gene TRBJ1-4; D is undetermined. Germline V CDR1 and CDR2: ENHRY, SYGVKD. This CDR3 spans 15 amino acids. V was cut by 0 bases and J by 5 bases, with 10 bases left in between.

This clone was counted only a few times. J is TRBJ1-1 and V is TRBV28; no clear D gene. The CDR3 is 13 amino acids. Trimming took 3 bases from V and 3 from J, leaving 8 bases between them. Germline CDR1 reads MDHEN; CDR2 reads SYDVKM. The CDR3 protein is CASSFQRYTEAFF. The CDR3 DNA follows: TGTGCCAGCAGTTTTCAACGGTACACTGAAGCTTTCTTT.